This T cell receptor (beta chain) was sequenced during a study of CD8+CD57+ T cells in acquired aplastic anemia. Study-level background: DNA recovered from sorted CD4+ and CD8+ cells had a mean of approximately 3.2 ug. For CD4+ cells, healthy donors had an average of roughly 11 million reads.

The germline V gene has CDR1 SGHDT and CDR2 YYEEEE. The ends were cut back, 1 base at V and 5 bases at J, with 13 bases in the middle. There are 15 residues in the CDR3. Investigators profiled TCR beta VDJ and CDR3 from genomic DNA template. TCRdb reprocessed the reads with MiXCR, giving one entry per CDR3 protein. Of more than 150,000 distinct CDR3 sequences in the sample, 40% to 50% were seen once. Sequencing used sorted CD4+, CD8+, or CD8+CD57+ T cells (not recorded which) from PBMCs. The clonotype comes from a human donor in good health. The rearrangement uses TRBV5-6 and TRBJ2-1, with D possibly called TRBD1 or TRBD2 (5 bases each). CDR3 in DNA: TGTGCCAGCAGCTTGCTGACGGGGCCGCACAATGAGCAGTTCTTC. Translating gives CASSLLTGPHNEQFF.